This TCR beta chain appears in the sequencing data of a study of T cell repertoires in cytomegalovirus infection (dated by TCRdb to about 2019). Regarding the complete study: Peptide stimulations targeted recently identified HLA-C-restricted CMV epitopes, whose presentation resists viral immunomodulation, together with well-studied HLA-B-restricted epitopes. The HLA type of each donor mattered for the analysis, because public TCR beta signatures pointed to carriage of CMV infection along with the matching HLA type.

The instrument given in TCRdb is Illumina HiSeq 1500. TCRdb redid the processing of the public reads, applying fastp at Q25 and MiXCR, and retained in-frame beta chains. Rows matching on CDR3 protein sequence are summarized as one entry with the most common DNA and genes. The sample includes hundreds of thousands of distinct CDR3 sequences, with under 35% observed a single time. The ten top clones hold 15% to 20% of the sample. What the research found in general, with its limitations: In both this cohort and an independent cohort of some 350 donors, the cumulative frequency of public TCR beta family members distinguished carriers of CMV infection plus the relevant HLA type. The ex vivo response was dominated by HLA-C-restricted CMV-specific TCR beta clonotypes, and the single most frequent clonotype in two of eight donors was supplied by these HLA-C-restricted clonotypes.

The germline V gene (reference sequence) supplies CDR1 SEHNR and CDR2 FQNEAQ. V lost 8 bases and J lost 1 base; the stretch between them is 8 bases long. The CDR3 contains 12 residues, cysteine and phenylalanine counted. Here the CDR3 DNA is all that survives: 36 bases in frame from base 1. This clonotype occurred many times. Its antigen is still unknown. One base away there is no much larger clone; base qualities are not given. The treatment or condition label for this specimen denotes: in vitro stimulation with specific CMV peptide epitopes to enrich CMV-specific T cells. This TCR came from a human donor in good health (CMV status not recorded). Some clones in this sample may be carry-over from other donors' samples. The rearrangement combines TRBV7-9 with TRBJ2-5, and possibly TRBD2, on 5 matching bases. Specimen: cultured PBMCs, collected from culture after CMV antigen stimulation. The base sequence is TGTGCCAGCCGAAGCGGCCAAGAGACCCAGTACTTC. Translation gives CASRSGQETQYF.